The present T cell receptor beta chain was sequenced within a study of blood T cell repertoires in COVID-19. Individuals aged roughly 18 to 95 years were recruited from approximately 22 US areas. Assay: immunoSEQ multiplex PCR; the TCRdb copy retains only in-frame clones and omits some. In the table there are about 270,000 clones, more than 85% of which are singletons. The V gene's germline CDR1 is SNHLY and CDR2 FYNNEI. The CDR3 has 15 residues. V dropped 7 bases and J dropped 0; count of bases not matched to a gene: 6. The chain employs TRBV2 and TRBJ2-3; 8 nucleotides agree with TRBD1. The source is a man in his forties who had been exposed to COVID-19. Sequencing used PBMCs or T cells enriched from blood (not recorded which). The CDR3 loop reads CASTDGQGSTDTQYF. DNA for the CDR3: TGTGCCAGCACCGATGGACAGGGTAGCACAGATACGCAGTATTTT.